This TCR beta chain was sequenced in a study of blood T cell repertoires in COVID-19. Across the whole study: Researchers got acute and convalescent COVID-19 samples from the United States, Italy and Spain. Nucleic acid was either cDNA or gDNA, and it came from T cells, B-cell-depleted T cells, or PBMCs.

The CDR3 loop spans 13 amino acids. Trimming removed 1 base at V and 5 bases at J, with 8 bases between. CDR1 and CDR2 (germline): MDHEN, SYDVKM. In the original analysis: Scientists estimated how many nucleated cells there were by amplifying reference gene primers. Sequencing used immunoSEQ multiplex PCR; TCRdb keeps in-frame clones, though not all of them. Clone size and the V and J calls come from that table; the DNA yielded D and trimming. The data contain roughly 80,000 clones, roughly nine tenths of them singletons. The TCR originated in a woman aged 80 or older with active or convalescent COVID-19. The gene calls are TRBV28 and TRBJ1-2; D uncertain. The sample was peripheral blood. CDR3 sequence: CASSLYYGYGYTF. CDR3 bases: TGTGCCAGCAGTTTATATTACGGGTATGGCTACACCTTC.